These 8 T cell receptor beta chains originate from one sample sequenced in a study of T cell responses to AZD1222 COVID-19 vaccine (dated by TCRdb to the early 2020s). Libraries were constructed by the immunoSEQ multiplex PCR assay. Here the immuneACCESS table is served through TCRdb, limited to in-frame sequences with V and J called. Missing clones are a known gap in these copies; in checked studies unresolved V genes cover under half, and the rest lacks a known reason. This sample has 86,000 or so clones in its table, and around nine tenths of those were observed once. Roughly 2.3% of the sample lies in the top ten. The intended sense of this specimen's time point label: baseline before first vaccination. The sample here was peripheral blood, taken on day 0 of AZD1222 vaccination. The origin of the receptors is an adult in good health.

The chain carries TRBV3-1 (or the pseudogene TRBV3-2) and TRBJ2-2; tentatively, D is TRBD1 (5 bases). V lost 1 base to trimming and J lost 1 base, with 7 bases between them. Germline values: CDR1 LGHDT, CDR2 YNNKEL (reference sequence). This CDR3 spans 15 amino acids. The CDR3 DNA reads TGTGCCAGCAGCCAAGTAGGACAGAACACCGGGGAGCTGTTTTTT. It codes for CASSQVGQNTGELFF.

The chain links TRBV5-8 to TRBJ1-5; the D is unclear. CDR1 SGHTS and CDR2 YDEGEE come from the germline V gene. The CDR3 is made up of 14 amino acids. Trimming removed 2 bases at V and 3 bases at J, with 9 bases between. In DNA form, the CDR3 reads TGTGCCAGCAGCTTATACACCTACAATCAGCCCCAGCATTTT. As protein: CASSLYTYNQPQHF.

The J gene is TRBJ1-1, the V gene TRBV18; 7 nucleotides line up with TRBD1. The V gene end was trimmed by 3 bases and the J gene end by 7 bases; junction bases not matched to a gene: 5. Germline loops: CDR1 KGHSH, CDR2 LQKENI. The CDR3 runs 13 residues. The CDR3, as DNA: TGTGCCAGCTCACCCGGGACAGAGGGTGAAGCTTTCTTT. Its translation is CASSPGTEGEAFF.

The genes are TRBV6-1 and TRBJ2-6; D might be TRBD1 (7 bases). V lost 3 bases and J 0 bases, leaving 12 bases between the germline ends. The CDR3 totals 17 residues. CDR1 is MNHNS and CDR2 is SASEGT in the germline V gene. CDR3 region: CASSERGQHSGANVLTF. CDR3 coding DNA: TGTGCCAGCAGTGAGCGGGGACAGCACTCTGGGGCCAACGTCCTGACTTTC.

The V and J genes are TRBV5-1 and TRBJ2-3; 12 nucleotides agree with TRBD2. Germline V gives CDR1 SGHRS, CDR2 YFSETQ. The CDR3 length is 17 residues. V gave up 3 bases and J gave up 3 bases; unmatched junction bases: 8. DNA of the CDR3: TGCGCCAGCAGCTCTAACCTAGCGGGAGGGCCGACAGATACGCAGTATTTT. It codes for CASSSNLAGGPTDTQYF.

The CDR3: CASSQDLGLAAHGGETQYF. The CDR3 DNA reads as TGCGCCAGCAGCCAAGATTTGGGACTAGCGGCCCACGGAGGAGAGACCCAGTACTTC. The chain has TRBV4-1 and TRBJ2-5, with TRBD2 matching over 11 bases. The CDR3 totals 19 residues. V lost 0 bases to trimming and J lost 4 bases; unmatched junction nucleotides: 13. CDR1 is MGHRA and CDR2 is YSYEKL in the germline V gene.

This chain connects TRBV2 to TRBJ2-7, with D hard to call. The CDR3 is 15 amino acids. The germline gives CDR1 SNHLY, CDR2 FYNNEI. Trimming took off 0 bases at V and 3 bases at J, with 12 bases between the two ends. The CDR3 DNA sequence: TGTGCCAGCAGTGAAGCGAGACTGAACAACTACGAGCAGTACTTC. Amino acids: CASSEARLNNYEQYF.

The gene calls are TRBV5-1 and TRBJ1-2, with D unresolved. CDR3 size: 13 residues. Germline values: CDR1 SGHRS, CDR2 YFSETQ. V was shortened by 0 bases and J by 0 bases, with 3 bases between the two germline ends. The CDR3 DNA reads TGCGCCAGCAGCTTGGAACCTAACTATGGCTACACCTTC. Translation gives CASSLEPNYGYTF.